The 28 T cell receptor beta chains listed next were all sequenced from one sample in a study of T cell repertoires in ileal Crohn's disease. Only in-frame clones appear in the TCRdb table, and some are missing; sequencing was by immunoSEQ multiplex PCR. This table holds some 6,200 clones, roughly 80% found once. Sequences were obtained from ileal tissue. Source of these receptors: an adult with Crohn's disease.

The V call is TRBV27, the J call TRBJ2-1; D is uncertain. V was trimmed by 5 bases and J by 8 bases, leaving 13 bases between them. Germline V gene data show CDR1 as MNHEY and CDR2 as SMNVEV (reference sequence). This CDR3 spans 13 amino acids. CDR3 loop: CASSATSEDEQFF. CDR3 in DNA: TGTGCCAGCAGTGCAACCTCTGAGGATGAGCAGTTCTTC.

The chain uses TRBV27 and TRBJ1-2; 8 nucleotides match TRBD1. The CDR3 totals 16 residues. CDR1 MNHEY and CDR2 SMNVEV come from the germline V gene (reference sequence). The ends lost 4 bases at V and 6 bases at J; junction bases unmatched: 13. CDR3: CASSYLTGAIANGYTF. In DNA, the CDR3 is TGTGCCAGCAGTTATCTGACAGGGGCAATCGCTAATGGCTACACCTTC.

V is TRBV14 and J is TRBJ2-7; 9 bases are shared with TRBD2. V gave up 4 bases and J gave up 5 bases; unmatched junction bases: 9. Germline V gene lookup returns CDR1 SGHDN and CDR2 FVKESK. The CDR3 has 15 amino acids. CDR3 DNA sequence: TGTGCCAGCAGCCCCCAGGCGGGAGGGCCCAACGAGCAGTACTTC. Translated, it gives CASSPQAGGPNEQYF.

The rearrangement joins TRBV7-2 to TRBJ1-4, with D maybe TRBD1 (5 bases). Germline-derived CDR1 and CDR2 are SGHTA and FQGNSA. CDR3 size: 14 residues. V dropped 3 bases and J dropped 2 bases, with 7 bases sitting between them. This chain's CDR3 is CASSFDSTNEKLFF. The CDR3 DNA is TGTGCCAGCAGCTTCGACAGCACTAATGAAAAACTGTTTTTT.

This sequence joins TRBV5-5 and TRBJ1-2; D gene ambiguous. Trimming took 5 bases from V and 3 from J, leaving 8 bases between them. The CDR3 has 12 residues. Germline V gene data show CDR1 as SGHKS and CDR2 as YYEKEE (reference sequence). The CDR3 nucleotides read TGTGCCAGCAGGGACTCTTACTATGGCTACACCTTC. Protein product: CASRDSYYGYTF.

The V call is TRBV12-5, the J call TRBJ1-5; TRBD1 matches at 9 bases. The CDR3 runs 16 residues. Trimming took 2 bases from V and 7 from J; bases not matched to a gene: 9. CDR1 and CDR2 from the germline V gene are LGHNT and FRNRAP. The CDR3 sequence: CASGLRGTGQVQPQHF. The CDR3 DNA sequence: TGTGCTAGTGGTTTGAGGGGGACAGGGCAAGTACAGCCCCAGCATTTT. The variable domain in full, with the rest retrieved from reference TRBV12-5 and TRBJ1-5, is DARVTQTPRHKVTEMGQEVTMRCQPILGHNTVFWYRQTMMQGLELLAYFRNRAPLDDSGMPKDRFSAEMPDATLATLKIQPSEPRDSAVYFCASGLRGTGQVQPQHFGDGTRLSIL.

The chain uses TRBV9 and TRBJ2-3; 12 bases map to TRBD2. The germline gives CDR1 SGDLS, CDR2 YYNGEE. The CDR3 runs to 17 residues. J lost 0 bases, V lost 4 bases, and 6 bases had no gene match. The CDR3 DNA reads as TGTGCCAGCAGCCGCGGACTAGCGGGGTCTAGCACAGATACGCAGTATTTT. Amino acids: CASSRGLAGSSTDTQYF.

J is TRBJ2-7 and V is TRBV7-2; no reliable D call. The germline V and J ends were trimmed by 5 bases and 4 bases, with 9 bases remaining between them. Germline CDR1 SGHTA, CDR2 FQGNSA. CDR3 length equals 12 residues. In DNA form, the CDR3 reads TGTGCCAGCAGCCCATCTACTTACGAGCAGTACTTC. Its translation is CASSPSTYEQYF.

The DNA of the CDR3 is TGTGCCACCACGTGGACTAGCCGGGATACGCAGTATTTT. As protein: CATTWTSRDTQYF. The chain links TRBV6-1 to TRBJ2-3; 8 bases agree with TRBD2. In germline, CDR1 is MNHNS, CDR2 SASEGT. The CDR3 has 13 residues. Trimming took 10 bases from V and 6 from J; bases not matched to a gene: 9.

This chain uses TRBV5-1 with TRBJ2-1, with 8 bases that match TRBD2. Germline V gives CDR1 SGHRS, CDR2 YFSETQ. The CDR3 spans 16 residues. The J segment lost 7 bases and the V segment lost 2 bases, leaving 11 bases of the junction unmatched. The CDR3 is CASSFQGLAGINEQFF. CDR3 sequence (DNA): TGCGCCAGCAGCTTCCAAGGGCTAGCGGGTATTAATGAGCAGTTCTTC.

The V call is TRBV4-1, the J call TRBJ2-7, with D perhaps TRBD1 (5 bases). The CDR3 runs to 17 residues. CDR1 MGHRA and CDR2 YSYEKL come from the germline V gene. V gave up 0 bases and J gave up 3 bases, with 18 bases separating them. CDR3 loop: CASSQDYGREARYEQYF. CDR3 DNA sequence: TGCGCCAGCAGCCAAGATTACGGCAGGGAAGCCCGCTACGAGCAGTACTTC.

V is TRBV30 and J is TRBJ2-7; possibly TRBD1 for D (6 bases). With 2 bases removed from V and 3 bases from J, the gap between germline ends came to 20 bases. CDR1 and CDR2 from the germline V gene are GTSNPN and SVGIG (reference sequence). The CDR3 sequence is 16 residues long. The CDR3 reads CAWSPDFSAGVYEQYF. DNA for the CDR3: TGTGCCTGGAGTCCGGATTTCAGCGCAGGGGTCTACGAGCAGTACTTC.

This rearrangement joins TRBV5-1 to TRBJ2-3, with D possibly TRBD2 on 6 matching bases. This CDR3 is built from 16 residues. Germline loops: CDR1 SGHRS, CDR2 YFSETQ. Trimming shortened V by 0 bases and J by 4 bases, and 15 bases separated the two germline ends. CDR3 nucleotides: TGCGCCAGCAGCTTGGTGGGTCGGGAGAGGGCAGATACGCAGTATTTT. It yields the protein CASSLVGRERADTQYF.

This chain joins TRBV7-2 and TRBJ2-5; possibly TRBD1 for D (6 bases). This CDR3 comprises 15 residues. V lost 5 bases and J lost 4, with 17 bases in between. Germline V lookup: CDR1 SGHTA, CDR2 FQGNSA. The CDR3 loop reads CASSPGRVGGETQYF. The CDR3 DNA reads TGTGCCAGCAGCCCCGGCAGGGTAGGGGGAGAGACCCAGTACTTC. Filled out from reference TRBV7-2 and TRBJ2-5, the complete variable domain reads GAGVSQSPSNKVTEKGKDVELRCDPISGHTALYWYRQSLGQGLEFLIYFQGNSAPDKSGLPSDRFSAERTGGSVSTLTIQRTQQEDSAVYLCASSPGRVGGETQYFGPGTRLLVL.

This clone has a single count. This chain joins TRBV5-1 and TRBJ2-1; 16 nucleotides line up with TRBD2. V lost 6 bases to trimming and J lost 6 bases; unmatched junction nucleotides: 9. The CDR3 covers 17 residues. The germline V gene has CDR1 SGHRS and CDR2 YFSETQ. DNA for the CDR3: TGCGCCAGCACTCTTTCCGGGACTAGCGGGAGGGCCAATGAGCAGTTCTTC. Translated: CASTLSGTSGRANEQFF. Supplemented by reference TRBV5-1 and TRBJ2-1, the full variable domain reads KAGVTQTPRYLIKTRGQQVTLSCSPISGHRSVSWYQQTPGQGLQFLFEYFSETQRNKGNFPGRFSGRQFSNSRSEMNVSTLELGDSALYLCASTLSGTSGRANEQFFGPGTRLTVL.

CDR3 nucleotides: TGTGCCAGCAGCTTAGAGGTCGGGAGTCGCGAGCAGTACTTC. Protein sequence: CASSLEVGSREQYF. V gene TRBV7-8 combines with J gene TRBJ2-7, with a tentative D call TRBD2 (6 bases). Deletions cut 1 base from V and 6 bases from J, with 13 bases between. CDR1 and CDR2 (germline): SGHVS, FQNEAQ. This CDR3 has 14 amino acids.

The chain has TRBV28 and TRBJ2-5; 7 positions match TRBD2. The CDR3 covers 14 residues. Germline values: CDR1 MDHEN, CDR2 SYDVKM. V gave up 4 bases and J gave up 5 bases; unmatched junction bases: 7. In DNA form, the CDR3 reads TGTGCCAGCAGTTCCTGGGGGGGTAACGAGACCCAGTACTTC. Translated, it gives CASSSWGGNETQYF.

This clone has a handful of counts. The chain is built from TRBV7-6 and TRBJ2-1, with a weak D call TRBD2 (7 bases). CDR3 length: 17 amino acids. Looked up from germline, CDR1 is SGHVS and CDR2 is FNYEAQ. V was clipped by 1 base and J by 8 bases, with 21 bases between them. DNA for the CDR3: TGTGCCAGCAGCTTAGGAGGGCAGGGGCGCGGGGGATATGAGCAGTTCTTC. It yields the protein CASSLGGQGRGGYEQFF.

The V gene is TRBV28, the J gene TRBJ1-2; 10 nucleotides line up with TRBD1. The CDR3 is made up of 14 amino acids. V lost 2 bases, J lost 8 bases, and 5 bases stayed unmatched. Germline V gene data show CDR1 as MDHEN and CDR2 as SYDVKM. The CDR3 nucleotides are TGTGCCAGCAGTTTACGGGGACAGGGGTTGGGCTACACCTTC. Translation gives CASSLRGQGLGYTF.

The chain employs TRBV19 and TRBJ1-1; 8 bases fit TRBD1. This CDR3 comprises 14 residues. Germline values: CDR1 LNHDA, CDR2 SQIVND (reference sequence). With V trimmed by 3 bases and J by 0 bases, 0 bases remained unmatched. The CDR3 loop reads CASSIRGLNTEAFF. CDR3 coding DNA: TGTGCCAGTAGTATCAGGGGGCTGAACACTGAAGCTTTCTTT.

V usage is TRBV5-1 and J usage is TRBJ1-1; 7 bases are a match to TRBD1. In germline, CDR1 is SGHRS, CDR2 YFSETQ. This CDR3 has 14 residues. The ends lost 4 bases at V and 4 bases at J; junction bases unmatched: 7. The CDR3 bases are TGCGCCAGCAGCCCCGGGACAGCATTCACTGAAGCTTTCTTT. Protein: CASSPGTAFTEAFF.

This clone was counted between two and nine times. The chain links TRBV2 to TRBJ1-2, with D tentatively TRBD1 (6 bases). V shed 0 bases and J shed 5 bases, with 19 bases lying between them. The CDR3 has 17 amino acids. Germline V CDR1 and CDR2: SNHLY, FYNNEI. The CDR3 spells CASSEALWAGAEYGYTF. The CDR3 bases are TGTGCCAGCAGTGAAGCGCTTTGGGCAGGGGCCGAGTATGGCTACACCTTC.

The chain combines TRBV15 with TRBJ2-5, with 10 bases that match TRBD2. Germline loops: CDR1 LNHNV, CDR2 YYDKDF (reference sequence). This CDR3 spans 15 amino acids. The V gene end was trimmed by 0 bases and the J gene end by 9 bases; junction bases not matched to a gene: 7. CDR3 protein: CATSREASGGGAQYF. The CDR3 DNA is TGTGCCACCAGCAGAGAGGCTAGCGGGGGTGGGGCCCAGTACTTC.

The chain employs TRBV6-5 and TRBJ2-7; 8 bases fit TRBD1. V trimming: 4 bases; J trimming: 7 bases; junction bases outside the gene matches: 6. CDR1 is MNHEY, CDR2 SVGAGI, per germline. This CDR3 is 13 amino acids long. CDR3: CASSWDRFGEQYF. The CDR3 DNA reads TGTGCCAGCAGTTGGGACAGGTTTGGGGAGCAGTACTTC.

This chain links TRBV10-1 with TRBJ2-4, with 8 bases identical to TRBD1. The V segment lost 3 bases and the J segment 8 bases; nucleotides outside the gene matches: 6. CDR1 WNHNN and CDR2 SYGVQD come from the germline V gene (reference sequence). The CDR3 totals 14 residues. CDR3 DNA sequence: TGCGCCAGCAGTGATGGACAGGGAGTAGACATTCAGTACTTC. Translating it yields CASSDGQGVDIQYF.

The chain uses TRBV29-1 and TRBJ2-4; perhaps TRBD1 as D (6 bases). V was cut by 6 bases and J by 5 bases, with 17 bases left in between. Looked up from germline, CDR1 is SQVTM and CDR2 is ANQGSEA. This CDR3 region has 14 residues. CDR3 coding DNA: TGCAGCGTGGTGCTCGACAGGCGCGAAAACATTCAGTACTTC. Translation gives CSVVLDRRENIQYF. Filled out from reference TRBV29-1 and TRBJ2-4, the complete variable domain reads SAVISQKPSRDICQRGTSLTIQCQVDSQVTMMFWYRQQPGQSLTLIATANQGSEATYESGFVIDKFPISRPNLTFSTLTVSNMSPEDSSIYLCSVVLDRRENIQYFGAGTRLSVL.

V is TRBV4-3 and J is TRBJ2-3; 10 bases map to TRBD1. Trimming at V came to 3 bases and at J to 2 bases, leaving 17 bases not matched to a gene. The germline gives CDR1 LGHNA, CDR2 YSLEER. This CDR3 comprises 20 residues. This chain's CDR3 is CASSHQPPGRDRGSTDTQYF. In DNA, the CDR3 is TGCGCCAGCAGCCACCAGCCCCCCGGCCGGGACAGGGGATCCACAGATACGCAGTATTTT.

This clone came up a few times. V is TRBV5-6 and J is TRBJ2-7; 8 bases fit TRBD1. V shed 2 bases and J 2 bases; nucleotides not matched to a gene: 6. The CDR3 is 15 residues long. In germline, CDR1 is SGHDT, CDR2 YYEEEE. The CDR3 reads CASSFRDRRAYEQYF. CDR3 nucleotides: TGTGCCAGCAGCTTCCGGGACAGGAGAGCCTACGAGCAGTACTTC. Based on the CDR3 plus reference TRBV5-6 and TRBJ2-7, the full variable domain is DAGVTQSPTHLIKTRGQQVTLRCSPKSGHDTVSWYQQALGQGPQFIFQYYEEEERQRGNFPDRFSGHQFPNYSSELNVNALLLGDSALYLCASSFRDRRAYEQYFGPGTRLTVT.